This is a list of T cell receptor beta chains from one sample in a study of cytomegalovirus exposure and HLA in healthy donors. This table comes from immunoSEQ multiplex PCR, and its TCRdb copy is limited to in-frame clones, with some not included. The table includes some 330,000 clones, roughly 90% detected once. Sequenced sample: PBMCs. These receptors were collected from a woman aged 18-30 years in good health and CMV-seronegative. Both conserved end residues are part of each CDR3. The D gene is left open where the match is weak. Clone size is stated in some rows and not others, as once, few, many or a class when expanded.

D,V,size,J,CDR3,DNA
TRBD1,TRBV27,.,TRBJ1-4,CASSPLTGDVAEKLFF,TGTGCCAGCAGTCCTCTAACAGGGGATGTCGCTGAAAAACTGTTTTTT
TRBD1,TRBV6-6,.,TRBJ2-6,CASRKTGAGANVLTF,TGTGCCAGCAGAAAGACAGGGGCAGGGGCCAACGTCCTGACTTTC
.,TRBV29-1,once,TRBJ2-1,CSVDRGGNNEQFF,TGCAGCGTTGATCGAGGGGGAAACAATGAGCAGTTCTTC
.,TRBV7-2,.,TRBJ1-2,CASSLSRVGGYTF,TGTGCCAGCAGCTTAAGCAGGGTCGGAGGCTACACCTTC
TRBD2,TRBV11-1,.,TRBJ2-1,CASSLLSGSTDEQFF,TGTGCCAGCAGCTTACTGAGCGGGAGTACCGATGAGCAGTTCTTC
.,TRBV19,.,TRBJ2-1,CAIQAGNKGNEQFF,TGTGCCATCCAGGCGGGGAACAAGGGCAATGAGCAGTTCTTC
.,TRBV19,.,TRBJ1-5,CASSTGRGQPQHF,TGTGCCAGTAGTACTGGACGGGGTCAGCCCCAGCATTTT
TRBD1,TRBV4-2,.,TRBJ1-3,CASSQEQGASGNTIYF,TGTGCCAGCAGCCAAGAGCAGGGGGCCTCTGGAAACACCATATATTTT
.,TRBV7-9,.,TRBJ2-2,CASSFDPRVQGTGELFF,TGTGCCAGCAGCTTCGACCCCCGGGTACAGGGCACCGGGGAGCTGTTTTTT
TRBD2,TRBV7-3,.,TRBJ2-1,CASSPPGLPNEQFF,TGTGCCAGCAGCCCTCCGGGACTACCAAATGAGCAGTTCTTC
TRBD2,TRBV5-1,many,TRBJ2-7,CASSLGLAGVLSYEQYF,TGCGCCAGCAGCTTGGGACTAGCGGGAGTCCTGAGTTACGAGCAGTACTTC
.,TRBV18,.,TRBJ1-5,CASSPGGFYSNQPQHF,TGTGCCAGCTCACCAGGCGGGTTCTATAGCAATCAGCCCCAGCATTTT
TRBD1,TRBV5-1,.,TRBJ1-2,CASSFTRTGDGGYTF,TGCGCCAGCAGCTTCACTCGGACAGGGGATGGGGGCTACACCTTC
TRBD2,TRBV5-1,once,TRBJ2-1,CASSPGSGGYNEQFF,TGCGCCAGCAGCCCCGGTAGCGGGGGGTACAATGAGCAGTTCTTC
.,TRBV6-5,.,TRBJ2-1,CASSYSGQGWNEQFF,TGTGCCAGCAGTTACTCTGGGCAGGGGTGGAATGAGCAGTTCTTC
TRBD2,TRBV5-6,.,TRBJ2-1,CASSLGLAGGLDEQFF,TGTGCCAGCAGCTTGGGGTTAGCGGGAGGGTTAGATGAGCAGTTCTTC
.,TRBV30,.,TRBJ1-1,CAWAQGLNTEAFF,TGTGCCTGGGCGCAGGGCCTGAACACTGAAGCTTTCTTT
TRBD1,TRBV5-4,.,TRBJ2-7,CASSSPDRRNEQYF,TGTGCCAGCAGCTCACCGGACAGGAGGAACGAGCAGTACTTC
TRBD2,TRBV19,.,TRBJ2-2,CASNWGLAGAYTGELFF,TGTGCCAGTAACTGGGGACTAGCGGGAGCTTACACCGGGGAGCTGTTTTTT
TRBD1,TRBV7-9,.,TRBJ1-5,CASSQGGGTVTQPQHF,TGTGCCAGCAGCCAGGGCGGTGGGACAGTGACTCAGCCCCAGCATTTT
TRBD2,TRBV9,.,TRBJ2-1,CASSVGPSGIFNEQFF,TGTGCCAGCAGCGTAGGCCCTAGCGGGATATTCAATGAGCAGTTCTTC
.,TRBV19,.,TRBJ1-5,CASSVGIQPQHF,TGTGCCAGTAGTGTGGGCATTCAGCCCCAGCATTTT
.,TRBV5-5,few,TRBJ1-1,CASRQESLNTEAFF,TGTGCCAGCAGGCAGGAATCCCTCAACACTGAAGCTTTCTTT
.,TRBV11-2,.,TRBJ1-1,CASSLDTGNAEAFF,TGTGCCAGCAGCTTAGATACGGGGAACGCTGAAGCTTTCTTT
TRBD1,TRBV18,few,TRBJ1-2,CASSGSDRGRSLLVGPRYYGYTF,TGTGCCAGCTCAGGGTCGGACAGGGGGCGGTCGCTACTTGTTGGACCTCGCTACTATGGCTACACCTTC
TRBD1,TRBV9,.,TRBJ1-2,CASSVTLGTVAGYTF,TGTGCCAGCAGCGTGACTCTAGGGACAGTTGCTGGCTACACCTTC
TRBD2,TRBV9,.,TRBJ2-1,CASSVGPSGKRLDNNEQFF,TGTGCCAGCAGCGTAGGTCCTAGCGGGAAGCGCCTAGACAACAATGAGCAGTTCTTC
TRBD1,TRBV30,.,TRBJ1-1,CAGRQGFQAFF,TGTGCCGGAAGACAGGGCTTCCAAGCTTTCTTT
TRBD2,TRBV13,.,TRBJ2-5,CASSPGRGQETQYF,TGTGCCAGCAGCCCCGGGAGGGGTCAAGAGACCCAGTACTTC
TRBD1,TRBV5-1,.,TRBJ1-4,CASSLGGGRATNEKLFF,TGCGCCAGCAGCTTGGGAGGGGGCAGGGCAACTAATGAAAAACTGTTTTTT
.,TRBV7-9,few,TRBJ1-1,CASSSYTEAFF,TGTGCCAGCAGCTCTTACACTGAAGCTTTCTTT
TRBD2,TRBV10-3,.,TRBJ2-3,CAISERDYSDTQYF,TGTGCCATCAGTGAACGGGACTACTCAGATACGCAGTATTTT
.,TRBV7-9,.,TRBJ1-1,CASSSSRDTEAFF,TGTGCCAGCAGCTCCTCCAGGGACACTGAAGCTTTCTTT
.,TRBV5-1,.,TRBJ2-3,CASSPGHGEDTQYF,TGCGCCAGCAGCCCGGGTCATGGGGAGGATACGCAGTATTTT
.,TRBV7-3,once,TRBJ1-2,CASSLTEGKGGYTF,TGTGCCAGCAGCTTAACGGAGGGGAAGGGCGGCTACACCTTC
.,TRBV27,.,TRBJ1-2,CASSFGGNYGYTF,TGTGCCAGCAGTTTTGGGGGCAACTATGGCTACACCTTC
TRBD2,TRBV7-9,.,TRBJ2-2,CASRLPPLAGRSNTGELFF,TGTGCCAGCAGGCTCCCCCCTCTAGCGGGGAGGTCGAACACCGGGGAGCTGTTTTTT
TRBD2,TRBV2,.,TRBJ2-3,CASNTSGRCGKEDTQYF,TGTGCCAGCAACACTAGCGGGAGGTGCGGGAAGGAAGATACGCAGTATTTT
.,TRBV2,.,TRBJ1-2,CASSEARPEGYTF,TGTGCCAGCAGTGAAGCGCGGCCAGAGGGCTACACCTTC
TRBD2,TRBV4-2,once,TRBJ2-1,CASSHASGEQFF,TGTGCCAGCAGCCACGCTAGCGGAGAGCAGTTCTTC
TRBD1,TRBV7-9,.,TRBJ2-3,CASSPGQGRDTQYF,TGTGCCAGCAGTCCGGGACAGGGTCGAGATACGCAGTATTTT
TRBD2,TRBV5-1,.,TRBJ2-5,CASSLVGSGGETQYF,TGCGCCAGCAGCTTGGTGGGCTCGGGAGGAGAGACCCAGTACTTC
.,TRBV4-2,.,TRBJ2-3,CASSHAGTTDTDTQYF,TGTGCCAGCAGCCATGCCGGGACAACCGACACAGATACGCAGTATTTT
.,TRBV29-1,.,TRBJ2-2,CSVDDTSNTGELFF,TGCAGCGTTGACGACACTTCGAACACCGGGGAGCTGTTTTTT
.,TRBV14,.,TRBJ1-1,CASSRRGTEAFF,TGTGCCAGCAGCCGGAGGGGCACTGAAGCTTTCTTT
.,TRBV9,.,TRBJ2-1,CASSVEDWAYNEQFF,TGTGCCAGCAGCGTAGAGGATTGGGCATACAATGAGCAGTTCTTC
TRBD2,TRBV6-4,.,TRBJ2-7,CASSRLAGETYEQYF,TGTGCCAGCAGTAGACTAGCGGGAGAGACCTACGAGCAGTACTTC